The clone carrying this T cell receptor beta chain was found many times. What it binds is unknown. TCRdb re-called the PCR reads via MiXCR. Of about 39,000 clones in the sample, approximately 19% were seen once. This record comes from a study of metastatic and nonmetastatic thyroid tumors. Looking at the study overall: Repertoire comparison spanned blood and tumor or nodule tissue of malignant and benign thyroid patients.

Findings of the study overall: Within blood and tumor, benign nodules reportedly had significantly lower TCR beta diversity than malignant thyroid tumors did.

Prior to thyroid surgery, none of the patients had received any treatment. The CDR3 runs to 15 residues. CDR1 KGHSH and CDR2 LQKENI come from the germline V gene. The junction had 2 bases not matched to a gene; V was cut back by 3 bases and J by 1 base. Source material: blood. The chain links TRBV18 to TRBJ2-3, with 9 bases matching TRBD2. The source of this sequence is a female donor with papillary thyroid cancer or a benign thyroid nodule (not recorded which). Some clones in this sample may be carry-over from other donors' samples. In DNA form, the CDR3 reads TGTGCCAGCTCACCTAGCGGGAGTGGCACAGATACGCAGTATTTT. It yields the protein CASSPSGSGTDTQYF.